These 14 T cell receptor beta chains share one sample of origin, sequenced in a study of T cell responses to AZD1222 COVID-19 vaccine. Profiling relied on immunoSEQ multiplex PCR, and the TCRdb table lists in-frame clones only, not all of them. The sample lists fewer than 120,000 clones; about 90% were seen once. The sequences come from peripheral blood, collected on day 0 of AZD1222 vaccination. The receptors here all came from an adult in good health.

V and J are TRBV19 and TRBJ1-5, with D unresolved. This CDR3 has 15 residues. V was shortened by 1 base and J by 1 base, with 8 bases between the two germline ends. CDR1 LNHDA and CDR2 SQIVND come from the germline V gene (reference sequence). The CDR3 nucleotides are TGTGCCAGTAGTATAGCACAGTCGAGCAATCAGCCCCAGCATTTT. Protein product: CASSIAQSSNQPQHF. The entire variable domain, with the rest obtained from reference TRBV19 and TRBJ1-5, is as follows: DGGITQSPKYLFRKEGQNVTLSCEQNLNHDAMYWYRQDPGQGLRLIYYSQIVNDFQKGDIAEGYSVSREKKESFPLTVTSAQKNPTAFYLCASSIAQSSNQPQHFGDGTRLSIL.

The CDR3 spells CSVAGVQETQYF. CDR3 coding DNA: TGCAGCGTCGCAGGGGTGCAAGAGACCCAGTACTTC. The V and J genes are TRBV29-1 and TRBJ2-5; D perhaps matches TRBD1 (6 bases). Germline V gene sequence: CDR1 SQVTM, CDR2 ANQGSEA. Trimming pared 6 bases from V and 2 bases from J, leaving 10 bases between. CDR3 length equals 12 residues.

CDR3 bases: TGTGCCACCAGTGACTGGGGGTACACCGGGGAGCTGTTTTTT. Protein: CATSDWGYTGELFF. The chain is built from TRBV24-1 and TRBJ2-2, with D perhaps assigned TRBD1 or TRBD2 (5 bases each). Trimming removed 4 bases at V and 3 bases at J, with 8 bases between. The CDR3 covers 14 residues. Germline-derived CDR1 and CDR2 are KGHDR and SFDVKD.

In this sample, this clone turned up a few times. V is TRBV29-1 and J is TRBJ1-1; 8 bases are shared with TRBD1. Germline V gives CDR1 SQVTM, CDR2 ANQGSEA. J was trimmed by 5 bases and V by 3 bases; bases with no gene match: 8. The CDR3 runs to 14 residues. The CDR3 DNA is TGCAGCGTTGAGTTTACAGGGGGAGGTACTGAAGCTTTCTTT. This codes for CSVEFTGGGTEAFF.

The sample holds a few counts of this clone. The V call is TRBV18, the J call TRBJ2-5; 7 nucleotides line up with TRBD1. Unmatched junction bases numbered 1, after V lost 1 base and J lost 2 bases. Germline CDR1 is KGHSH and CDR2 is LQKENI. There are 14 residues in the CDR3. The CDR3 here is CASSPRQGQETQYF. CDR3 DNA: TGTGCCAGCTCACCACGACAGGGTCAAGAGACCCAGTACTTC.

The rearrangement uses TRBV2 and TRBJ1-2, with 7 bases matching TRBD1. This CDR3 has 10 residues. The V gene end was trimmed by 9 bases and the J gene end by 8 bases; junction bases not matched to a gene: 3. Germline CDR1 reads SNHLY; CDR2 reads FYNNEI. This CDR3 is CARRTGGYTF. CDR3 bases: TGTGCCAGACGGACAGGCGGCTACACCTTC. Filled out from reference TRBV2 and TRBJ1-2, the complete variable domain reads EPEVTQTPSHQVTQMGQEVILRCVPISNHLYFYWYRQILGQKVEFLVSFYNNEISEKSEIFDDQFSVERPDGSNFTLKIRSTKLEDSAMYFCARRTGGYTFGSGTRLTVV.

The J gene is TRBJ1-4, the V gene TRBV2, with TRBD1 as a possible D gene (5 bases). V was pared by 8 bases and J by 4 bases, with 14 bases between. This CDR3 is 14 amino acids long. Per germline, CDR1 SNHLY and CDR2 FYNNEI. CDR3 coding DNA: TGTGCCAGCTCGCCGGGGCAGGTTAATGAAAAACTGTTTTTT. Translating gives CASSPGQVNEKLFF.

V usage is TRBV5-1 and J usage is TRBJ2-5; 7 nucleotides match TRBD1. Per the germline V gene, CDR1 is SGHRS and CDR2 is YFSETQ. This CDR3 is 17 amino acids long. V lost 3 bases, J lost 5 bases, and 16 bases stayed unmatched. The CDR3 loop is CASSSSVGTARGETQYF. Written as DNA, the CDR3 is TGCGCCAGCAGCTCATCAGTCGGGACCGCCAGGGGGGAGACCCAGTACTTC.

The V call is TRBV12-3 or TRBV12-4, the J call TRBJ2-2; D unclear. Trimming took off 3 bases at V and 7 bases at J, with 6 bases between the two ends. The CDR3 is 12 residues long. The CDR3 spells CASSFGFGELFF. The CDR3 DNA is TGTGCCAGCAGTTTTGGTTTCGGGGAGCTGTTTTTT.

This clone has a handful of counts. This sequence joins TRBV5-6 and TRBJ1-2, with D possibly being TRBD1 (6 bases). Between the trimmed V and J ends, which lost 0 bases and 4 bases, there was a span of 19 bases. The germline V gene encodes CDR1 SGHDT and CDR2 YYEEEE. This CDR3 has 17 amino acids. The DNA for the CDR3 is TGTGCCAGCAGCTTGGGAAAACGTACTAGGGGGATCTATGGCTACACCTTC. Translated, it gives CASSLGKRTRGIYGYTF.

The rearrangement links TRBV5-1 to TRBJ1-6; 11 bases fit TRBD1. The germline CDR1 and CDR2 sequences are SGHRS and YFSETQ. V was clipped by 4 bases and J by 9 bases; unmatched bases: 6. This CDR3 is built from 15 residues. The CDR3 sequence is CASSTGQGDTSPLHF. CDR3 coding DNA: TGCGCCAGCAGCACGGGACAGGGGGACACTTCACCCCTCCACTTT.

In nucleotides, the CDR3 is TGTGCCAGCAGCTTAGTGGCAGCTACTACCGGCACAGATACGCAGTATTTT. This sequence encodes CASSLVAATTGTDTQYF. The chain recombines TRBV7-8 with TRBJ2-3; D is unclear. This CDR3 spans 17 amino acids. V was cut by 1 base and J by 1 base, with 15 bases left in between. Germline values: CDR1 SGHVS, CDR2 FQNEAQ.

The chain combines TRBV5-1 with TRBJ2-7; D may match TRBD1 or TRBD2 (6 bases each). V lost 2 bases and J lost 6, with 12 bases in between. The CDR3 extends over 13 amino acids. CDR1 is SGHRS and CDR2 is YFSETQ in the germline V gene. CDR3 coding DNA: TGCGCCAGCAGCTTTGGAGGGGGGACCGAGCAGTACTTC. This codes for CASSFGGGTEQYF. Filled out from reference TRBV5-1 and TRBJ2-7, the complete variable domain reads KAGVTQTPRYLIKTRGQQVTLSCSPISGHRSVSWYQQTPGQGLQFLFEYFSETQRNKGNFPGRFSGRQFSNSRSEMNVSTLELGDSALYLCASSFGGGTEQYFGPGTRLTVT.

The chain couples TRBV18 to TRBJ2-1; possible D gene TRBD2, 5 bases. Trimming cost V 1 base and J 6 bases, with 7 bases left between them. Germline CDR1 reads KGHSH; CDR2 reads LQKENI. The CDR3 totals 13 residues. This CDR3 reads CASSPLASNEQFF. DNA for the CDR3: TGTGCCAGCTCACCACTAGCGTCCAATGAGCAGTTCTTC.